Listed below are T cell receptor beta chains from one sample, sequenced in a study of blood T cells in healthy people across ages. TCRdb reprocessed the 5' RACE reads with MiXCR, giving one entry per CDR3 protein. Seen here are 750,000 to 950,000 distinct CDR3 sequences, more than 25% observed once, and the top ten hold over 2.5%. These sequences were also reported in another study, on T cells of mothers and their children.

Sequenced: blood. All receptors come from a boy aged 5-17 years in good health. The CDR3 runs from the conserved cysteine through the conserved F or W. D genes are given only for firm matches. Clone size is not always given. Where it is, it says once, few, many or a class for expanded clones.

>TRBV27|TRBJ1-6|TRBD1|many
CASSSWTGHNSPLHF
TGTGCCAGCAGCTCTTGGACAGGGCATAATTCACCCCTCCACTTT
>TRBV5-1|TRBJ2-5|-|once
CASSLGTKGETQYF
TGCGCCAGCAGCTTGGGGACAAAAGGAGAGACCCAGTACTTC
>TRBV20-1|TRBJ2-2|-|-
CSASTGGELFF
TGCAGTGCTTCAACGGGCGGGGAGCTGTTTTTT
>TRBV6-1|TRBJ2-7|TRBD1|-
CASSAPTGTAYEQYF
TGTGCCAGCAGTGCGCCAACCGGGACAGCCTACGAGCAGTACTTC
>TRBV7-9|TRBJ2-1|-|-
CASSLEQLVYSYNEQFF
TGTGCCAGCAGCTTAGAGCAACTAGTATATTCCTACAATGAGCAGTTCTTC
>TRBV7-9|TRBJ2-5|TRBD1|few
CASSQGQGSTETQYF
TGTGCCAGCAGCCAGGGACAGGGGTCTACAGAGACCCAGTACTTC
>TRBV5-1|TRBJ2-3|TRBD2|-
CASSLWPSGPSTDTQYF
TGCGCCAGCAGCTTGTGGCCTAGCGGACCTAGCACAGATACGCAGTATTTT
>TRBV28|TRBJ2-2|TRBD1|once
CASSSSQGEAGELFF
TGTGCCAGCAGTAGTTCACAGGGGGAGGCCGGGGAGCTGTTTTTT
>TRBV30|TRBJ2-1|-|-
CAWSPPLLEQFF
TGTGCCTGGAGTCCACCCTTACTAGAGCAGTTCTTC
>TRBV20-1|TRBJ2-5|-|-
CSAIAGTAYQETQYF
TGCAGTGCTATAGCCGGGACCGCTTACCAAGAGACCCAGTACTTC
>TRBV6-1|TRBJ2-7|-|few
CASSYNDQPGWQYF
TGTGCCAGCAGTTATAACGACCAGCCAGGGTGGCAGTACTTC
>TRBV29-1|TRBJ2-4|TRBD1|many
CSAETGGKNIQYF
TGCAGCGCTGAAACAGGGGGCAAAAACATTCAGTACTTC
>TRBV6-5|TRBJ2-2|TRBD1|few
CASSYWGRGRTGELFF
TGTGCCAGCAGTTACTGGGGCAGGGGGCGTACCGGGGAGCTGTTTTTT
>TRBV20-1|TRBJ2-3|TRBD2|-
CSARSGLAGIKDTQYF
TGCAGTGCTAGATCAGGACTAGCGGGAATTAAAGATACGCAGTATTTT
>TRBV20-1|TRBJ2-7|TRBD1|-
CSASPGQGSYEQYF
TGCAGTGCGTCCCCGGGACAGGGCTCCTACGAGCAGTACTTC
>TRBV3-1|TRBJ2-1|-|-
CASSHREGEQFF
TGTGCCAGCAGTCACAGGGAGGGTGAGCAGTTCTTC
>TRBV15|TRBJ1-5|TRBD1|-
CATTIDRGLGQPQHF
TGTGCCACCACCATTGACAGGGGGCTCGGTCAGCCCCAGCATTTT
>TRBV29-1|TRBJ1-4|-|-
CSVEEGGEKLFF
TGCAGCGTTGAGGAGGGGGGAGAAAAACTGTTTTTT
>TRBV7-6|TRBJ2-1|TRBD2|few
CASSPGLAGGSPRTYNEQFF
TGTGCCAGCAGCCCTGGACTAGCGGGGGGGTCCCCCAGGACCTACAATGAGCAGTTCTTC
>TRBV27|TRBJ1-5|-|few
CASSLAGLGNQPQHF
TGTGCCAGCAGCCTGGCGGGGCTGGGCAATCAGCCCCAGCATTTT
>TRBV7-2|TRBJ2-3|-|few
CASSFSRGNLDTQYF
TGTGCCAGCAGCTTTTCTCGGGGTAACCTAGATACGCAGTATTTT
>TRBV29-1|TRBJ2-1|-|few
CSVGGAYNEQFF
TGCAGCGTTGGCGGGGCCTACAATGAGCAGTTCTTC
>TRBV18|TRBJ1-4|-|-
CASSPPAGPQLFF
TGTGCCAGCTCACCACCCGCAGGGCCCCAACTGTTTTTT
>TRBV13|TRBJ2-7|TRBD1|-
CASSSVGQAYYEQYF
TGTGCCAGCAGCTCGGTGGGACAGGCCTACTACGAGCAGTACTTC
>TRBV11-1|TRBJ2-1|-|-
CASSLAAAVISGEQFF
TGTGCCAGCAGCTTAGCAGCGGCCGTCATTTCGGGTGAGCAGTTCTTC
>TRBV6-1|TRBJ2-7|-|few
CASRDLIYEQYF
TGTGCCAGCAGGGACCTCATCTACGAGCAGTACTTC
>TRBV27|TRBJ2-7|-|-
CASSSSGPGAYEQYF
TGTGCCAGCAGTAGTTCGGGTCCGGGGGCCTACGAGCAGTACTTC
>TRBV12-3/TRBV12-4|TRBJ2-7|-|few
CASSFRLTSYEQYF
TGTGCCAGCAGCTTTCGTCTCACCTCCTACGAGCAGTACTTC
>TRBV6-5|TRBJ2-7|TRBD2|-
CASSYGTGGVTYEQYF
TGTGCCAGCAGTTACGGGACTGGGGGGGTGACCTACGAGCAGTACTTC
>TRBV12-3/TRBV12-4|TRBJ1-5|-|few
CASTWGGRDQPQHF
TGTGCCAGCACCTGGGGGGGCAGGGATCAGCCCCAGCATTTT
>TRBV7-6|TRBJ2-7|-|-
CASSLGGRVAYEQYF
TGTGCCAGCAGCTTAGGAGGCAGGGTGGCCTACGAGCAGTACTTC
>TRBV6-5|TRBJ1-6|-|-
CAVFSSYNSPLHF
TGTGCCGTATTTAGCTCCTATAATTCACCCCTCCACTTT
>TRBV7-2|TRBJ2-7|-|few
CASSLGLARSYEQYF
TGTGCCAGCAGCTTAGGGCTAGCCCGCTCCTACGAGCAGTACTTC
>TRBV6-2/TRBV6-3|TRBJ2-5|-|few
CASSYQQIQETQYF
TGTGCCAGCAGTTACCAACAGATCCAAGAGACCCAGTACTTC
>TRBV7-2|TRBJ2-7|-|-
CAGNPHLNSYEQYF
TGTGCCGGCAATCCTCACCTAAACTCCTACGAGCAGTACTTC
>TRBV6-1|TRBJ2-4|TRBD2|many
CASSAYLSGGTSKNIQYF
TGTGCCAGCAGTGCCTATCTTAGCGGGGGGACATCCAAAAACATTCAGTACTTC
>TRBV10-3|TRBJ2-5|TRBD2|-
CAISEPGGSGGQREAQYF
TGTGCCATCAGTGAGCCCGGGGGTAGCGGGGGGCAAAGGGAGGCCCAGTACTTC
>TRBV5-6|TRBJ2-7|TRBD2|-
CASSLTLGGENEQYF
TGTGCCAGCAGCCTGACCCTGGGGGGGGAGAACGAGCAGTACTTC
>TRBV4-1|TRBJ2-3|TRBD2|-
CASSQRADSGGADTQYF
TGCGCCAGCAGCCAACGCGCTGATAGCGGGGGGGCAGATACGCAGTATTTT
>TRBV6-1|TRBJ1-5|-|-
CASRKGGISQPQHF
TGTGCCAGCAGGAAGGGGGGTATCAGCCAGCCCCAGCATTTT
>TRBV20-1|TRBJ2-4|-|-
CSARDGSQAKNIQYF
TGCAGTGCTAGAGACGGGTCACAAGCCAAAAACATTCAGTACTTC
>TRBV6-1|TRBJ2-5|-|-
CASSESPPGETQYF
TGTGCCAGCAGTGAATCCCCCCCAGGGGAGACCCAGTACTTC